This TCR beta chain was captured in a study of T-cell reconstitution after alpha-beta-depleted transplantation in children. Study-wide points: Once a year had passed after transplant, T-cell counts and diversity came mostly from newly produced T cells. The study traced high day-60 TCRbeta diversity in some patients to surviving recipient T cells and thymic progenitors.

The TCRbeta library incorporated unique molecular identifiers. Each CDR3 protein is one row after TCRdb ran MiXCR on the PCR reads. This sample yields about 980,000 distinct CDR3 sequences, of which about 29% are seen a single time; approximately 30% belongs to the top ten. The CDR3 contains 11 residues. The V and J ends lost 6 bases and 4 bases respectively, with 7 bases between them. Germline V gene lookup returns CDR1 MNHEY and CDR2 SVGAGI. A word on this clonotype: Its antigen is unidentified.

This clonotype was obtained from a boy in the first two years of life who had a stem cell transplant for SCID, so the T cells may come from the graft donor. The material was PBMCs, mostly from graft donor cells, obtained 360 days after TCRalphabeta/CD19-depleted stem cell transplant. The chain links TRBV6-5 to TRBJ2-7; no definite D call. CDR3 nucleotides: TGTGCCAGCAGAAACGTTTACGAGCAGTACTTC. Its protein is CASRNVYEQYF.